This entry concerns a single T cell receptor (beta chain). Its antigen remains unidentified. Unstimulated regulatory T cells (CD4+CD25+CD127-), CD4+CD25- non-regulatory cells, CD4 and CD8 cells were FACS-sorted from thawed PBMCs. The entry originates in a study of Tregs in tolerant kidney transplant recipients. Overall study findings and caveats: No direct test of biological reproducibility was done here. In tolerant patients, donor-specific Tregs outgrew total Tregs, suggesting antigen-driven expansion. Tregs expanded with activated donor B cells seemed most donor-specific.

Profiling relied on immunoSEQ multiplex PCR, and the TCRdb table lists in-frame clones only, not all of them. The sample shows approximately 50,000 clones, and about 0.82% sits with its ten largest clones. The origin of this receptor is a human donor who received a combined kidney and bone marrow transplant. The sequencing here drew on CD4+ T cells from blood, taken before the transplant.

The part of the CDR3 DNA that was read is TGTGCCAGCACCCCGGTGAGGGGGGACAGCCCCTACGAG. Translating it yields CASTPVRGDSPYE. The full-length CDR3 reads as CASTPVRGDSPYEQYF. This rearrangement joins TRBV6-2 or TRBV6-3 to TRBJ2-7; tentative D call: TRBD1 (7 bases). The CDR3 end falls 3 residues outside the read, so it is completed with the germline J gene. Trimming removed 7 bases from V and 2 bases from J, with 21 bases in between. From germline, CDR1 is MNHEY and CDR2 SVGEGT. This CDR3 is built from 16 residues.